The 16 T cell receptor beta chains reported below all come from one sample, sequenced in a study of post-analysis software for immune sequencing data. Whole-study findings and limits: Five TRBV segments, including TRBV5-6, TRBV5-1 and TRBV20-1, were more frequent in patients than controls.

Their target antigens are unknown. Tagging with unique molecular identifiers was a feature of the TCR beta cDNA libraries. MiXCR, applied by TCRdb to the PCR reads, yields one record per CDR3 protein. The sample shows 450,000 to 700,000 distinct CDR3 sequences, 44% of them seen only once. Sequencing input: blood. These receptors originate from a girl aged 5-17 years with multiple sclerosis.

V usage is TRBV5-1 and J usage is TRBJ1-4; no clear D. Germline V gives CDR1 SGHRS, CDR2 YFSETQ. There are 17 residues in the CDR3. V was cut by 0 bases and J by 3 bases, with 15 bases left in between. The CDR3: CASSLARTGRANEKLFF. As DNA, the CDR3 is TGCGCCAGCAGCTTGGCCAGAACTGGGCGCGCTAATGAAAAACTGTTTTTT.

This chain links TRBV10-3 with TRBJ2-1; 7 bases fit TRBD2. CDR1 and CDR2 from the germline V gene are ENHRY and SYGVKD. V was pared by 6 bases and J by 5 bases, with 7 bases of the junction left unmatched. This CDR3 contains 14 residues. The CDR3 DNA reads TGTGCCATCAGAGGCTCCAGCGGGAACAATGAGCAGTTCTTC. Translating it yields CAIRGSSGNNEQFF.

The rearrangement joins TRBV20-1 to TRBJ2-5, with TRBD1 as a possible D gene (5 bases). The J call could be wrong; TRBJ2-7 is a better fit for the DNA end. CDR3 length equals 15 residues. Germline loops: CDR1 DFQATT, CDR2 SNEGSKA (reference sequence). For the CDR3, the DNA is TGCAGTGCTAGAGATCCAGCAGGGTCGAGCTACGAGCAGTACTTC. Amino acid sequence: CSARDPAGSSYEQYF.

The rearrangement links TRBV2 to TRBJ1-2, with D unresolved. Germline CDR1 SNHLY, CDR2 FYNNEI. The length of the CDR3 is 11 residues. The V end lost 7 bases, the J end lost 5 bases, and 8 bases lay between the germline ends. CDR3: CASTPDYGYTF. CDR3 nucleotide sequence: TGTGCCAGCACCCCAGATTATGGCTACACCTTC.

The gene calls are TRBV30 and TRBJ2-7; TRBD1 agrees at 8 bases. The CDR3 runs to 14 residues. Germline CDR1 GTSNPN, CDR2 SVGIG (reference sequence). With V trimmed by 4 bases and J by 0 bases, 5 bases remained unmatched. CDR3 sequence (DNA): TGTGCCTGGACCGGGACAGGCAGCTCCTACGAGCAGTACTTC. Protein sequence: CAWTGTGSSYEQYF. The variable domain in full, completed from reference TRBV30 and TRBJ2-7, reads SQTIHQWPATLVQPVGSPLSLECTVEGTSNPNLYWYRQAAGRGLQLLFYSVGIGQISSEVPQNLSASRPQDRQFILSSKKLLLSDSGFYLCAWTGTGSSYEQYFGPGTRLTVT.

This clonotype was recorded many times. The chain uses TRBV12-3 or TRBV12-4 and TRBJ2-1; D is undetermined. This CDR3 contains 11 residues. V was shortened by 3 bases and J by 7 bases, with 4 bases between the two germline ends. This chain's CDR3 is CASSLLNEQFF. For the CDR3, the DNA is TGTGCCAGCAGTTTGCTGAATGAGCAGTTCTTC.

This clonotype was counted a few times. The V gene is TRBV5-6, the J gene TRBJ2-4; D remains unclear. CDR1 and CDR2 (germline): SGHDT, YYEEEE. The V gene lost 2 bases and the J gene lost 5 bases, with 5 bases spanning the gap. The CDR3 is 12 residues long. CDR3 sequence: CASSFMENIQYF. DNA of the CDR3: TGTGCCAGCAGCTTTATGGAAAACATTCAGTACTTC.

The chain joins TRBV27 to TRBJ1-2, with D unclear. Trimming took 6 bases from V and 7 from J, leaving 15 bases between them. Germline V gives CDR1 MNHEY, CDR2 SMNVEV (reference sequence). CDR3 length equals 13 residues. The chain's CDR3 is CASRSFRGSGYTF. In nucleotides, the CDR3 is TGTGCCAGCAGGTCTTTCCGGGGATCTGGCTACACCTTC.

This clonotype appeared once. This sequence joins TRBV4-1 and TRBJ2-1; D call uncertain. The CDR3 is made up of 15 amino acids. Germline V gives CDR1 MGHRA, CDR2 YSYEKL. Trimming removed 2 bases at V and 2 bases at J, with 10 bases between. This chain's CDR3 is CASSQFGGTYNEQFF. The CDR3 nucleotides are TGCGCCAGCAGCCAATTCGGCGGTACCTACAATGAGCAGTTCTTC.

This chain connects TRBV5-1 to TRBJ1-2; a weak D match, TRBD1 (6 bases). The CDR3 is 14 amino acids. The ends were cut back, 0 bases at V and 8 bases at J, with 14 bases in the middle. Looked up from germline, CDR1 is SGHRS and CDR2 is YFSETQ. The CDR3, as DNA: TGCGCCAGCAGCTTGGATGCGGGGGCGAAGGGCTACACCTTC. Amino acid sequence: CASSLDAGAKGYTF. Based on the CDR3 plus reference TRBV5-1 and TRBJ1-2, the full variable domain is KAGVTQTPRYLIKTRGQQVTLSCSPISGHRSVSWYQQTPGQGLQFLFEYFSETQRNKGNFPGRFSGRQFSNSRSEMNVSTLELGDSALYLCASSLDAGAKGYTFGSGTRLTVV.

The chain combines TRBV7-9 with TRBJ1-1, with 7 bases fitting TRBD1. The length of the CDR3 is 16 residues. Per germline, CDR1 SEHNR and CDR2 FQNEAQ (reference sequence). V dropped 3 bases and J dropped 0; count of bases not matched to a gene: 7. The CDR3, as DNA: TGTGCCAGCAGCTTGGGACAGACCCCGATGAACACTGAAGCTTTCTTT. This translates into CASSLGQTPMNTEAFF. Combining the CDR3 with reference TRBV7-9 and TRBJ1-1 gives the whole variable domain DTGVSQNPRHKITKRGQNVTFRCDPISEHNRLYWYRQTLGQGPEFLTYFQNEAQLEKSRLLSDRFSAERPKGSFSTLEIQRTEQGDSAMYLCASSLGQTPMNTEAFFGQGTRLTVV.

The chain links TRBV10-3 to TRBJ2-3; D not certain. CDR1 ENHRY and CDR2 SYGVKD come from the germline V gene. CDR3 length: 14 amino acids. The ends were cut back, 4 bases at V and 1 base at J, with 9 bases in the middle. CDR3 sequence reads: CAISVESGTDTQYF. The CDR3 bases are TGTGCCATCAGTGTTGAGTCCGGCACAGATACGCAGTATTTT.

The rearrangement joins TRBV7-9 to TRBJ1-2, with D unclear. V was cut by 7 bases and J by 7 bases, with 16 bases left in between. The CDR3 runs 13 residues. Germline V gene lookup returns CDR1 SEHNR and CDR2 FQNEAQ (reference sequence). CDR3 amino acids: CASNYLVRSGYTF. CDR3 coding DNA: TGTGCCAGCAACTATTTGGTGAGGTCTGGCTACACCTTC.

J is TRBJ2-4 and V is TRBV2, with D possibly being TRBD2 (5 bases). The DNA matches TRBJ2-7 better at its end, which makes the J call doubtful. Germline V gives CDR1 SNHLY, CDR2 FYNNEI. CDR3 size: 13 residues. The CDR3 coding sequence is TGTGCCAGCAGCCGACTGGGAGCCTACGAGCAGTACTTC. Residues: CASSRLGAYEQYF.

This chain joins TRBV7-3 and TRBJ2-5, with D possibly TRBD1 on 5 matching bases. CDR1 is SGHTA and CDR2 is FQGTGA in the germline V gene. The CDR3 totals 13 residues. V lost 0 bases and J lost 10, with 12 bases in between. The CDR3 DNA reads TGTGCCAGCAGCTTAACTCAGGGTGTAAGCCAGTACTTC. Translation: CASSLTQGVSQYF.

The V gene is TRBV12-3 or TRBV12-4, the J gene TRBJ1-2; D is unresolved. Trimming took off 3 bases at V and 4 bases at J, with 12 bases between the two ends. The CDR3 is 14 amino acids. The chain's CDR3 is CASSFVGTLYGYTF. CDR3 DNA: TGTGCCAGCAGTTTCGTCGGCACCCTCTATGGCTACACCTTC.